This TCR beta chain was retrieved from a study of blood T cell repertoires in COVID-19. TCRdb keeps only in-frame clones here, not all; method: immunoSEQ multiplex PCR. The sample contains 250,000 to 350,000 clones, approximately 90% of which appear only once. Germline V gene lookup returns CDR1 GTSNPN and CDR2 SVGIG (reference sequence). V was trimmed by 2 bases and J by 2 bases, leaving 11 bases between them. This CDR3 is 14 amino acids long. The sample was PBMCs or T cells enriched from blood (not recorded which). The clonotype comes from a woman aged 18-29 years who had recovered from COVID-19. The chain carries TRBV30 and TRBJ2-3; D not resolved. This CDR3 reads CAWSPPLATDTQYF. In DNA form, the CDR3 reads TGTGCCTGGAGTCCCCCGTTGGCCACAGATACGCAGTATTTT. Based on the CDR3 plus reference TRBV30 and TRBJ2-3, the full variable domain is SQTIHQWPATLVQPVGSPLSLECTVEGTSNPNLYWYRQAAGRGLQLLFYSVGIGQISSEVPQNLSASRPQDRQFILSSKKLLLSDSGFYLCAWSPPLATDTQYFGPGTRLTVL.